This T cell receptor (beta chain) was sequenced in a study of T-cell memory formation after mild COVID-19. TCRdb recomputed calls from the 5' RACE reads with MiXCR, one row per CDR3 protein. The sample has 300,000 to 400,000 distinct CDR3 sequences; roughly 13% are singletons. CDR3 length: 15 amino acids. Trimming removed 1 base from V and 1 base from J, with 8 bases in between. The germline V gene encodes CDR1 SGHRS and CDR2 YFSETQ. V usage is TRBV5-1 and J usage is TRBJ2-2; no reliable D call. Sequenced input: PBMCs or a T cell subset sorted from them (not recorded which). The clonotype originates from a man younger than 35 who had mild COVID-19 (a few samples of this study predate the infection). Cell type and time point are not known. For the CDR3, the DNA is TGCGCCAGCAGCTTGCCAGGAATGAACACCGGGGAGCTGTTTTTT. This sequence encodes CASSLPGMNTGELFF.